The 30 T cell receptor beta chains reported below all come from one sample, sequenced in a study of response to subunit inactivated influenza vaccine. MiXCR, applied by TCRdb to the RT-PCR reads, yields one record per CDR3 protein. This table holds approximately 310,000 distinct CDR3 sequences, roughly 22% found once. The input for sequencing was PBMCs from blood, taken approximately 20 months after vaccination. Receptors originate from a man between 50 and 70 years old who received an inactivated influenza vaccine.

This chain uses TRBV11-2 with TRBJ2-1; no firm D call. The CDR3 extends over 18 amino acids. Trimming removed 5 bases at V and 0 bases at J, with 20 bases between. Germline lookup yields CDR1 SGHAT and CDR2 FQNNGV. In DNA form, the CDR3 reads TGTGCCAGCAGCCCCATGACGTTACGAACCAGCTCCTACAATGAGCAGTTCTTC. This encodes CASSPMTLRTSSYNEQFF.

The V and J genes are TRBV7-2 and TRBJ2-1; D call uncertain. The ends were cut back, 1 base at V and 4 bases at J, with 14 bases in the middle. Germline V gives CDR1 SGHTA, CDR2 FQGNSA. This CDR3 has 16 amino acids. Here the CDR3 reads CASSLGAGGFYNEQFF. The CDR3 nucleotides are TGTGCCAGCAGCTTAGGGGCCGGTGGCTTTTACAATGAGCAGTTCTTC.

The rearrangement links TRBV7-9 to TRBJ2-3, with D possibly being TRBD1 (6 bases). This CDR3 spans 16 amino acids. Germline-derived CDR1 and CDR2 are SEHNR and FQNEAQ (reference sequence). Trimming took 0 bases from V and 3 from J, leaving 13 bases between them. The CDR3 spells CASSLARSGATDTQYF. The DNA for the CDR3 is TGTGCCAGCAGCTTAGCGAGGTCAGGGGCTACAGATACGCAGTATTTT.

This sequence joins TRBV19 and TRBJ1-1; TRBD1 matches 9 bases. Germline CDR1 and CDR2: LNHDA and SQIVND (reference sequence). The trim removed 4 bases at V and 5 bases at J, leaving 5 bases unmatched. The CDR3 is 14 amino acids. CDR3 amino acids: CASSTPGQGTEAFF. The CDR3 region has the DNA TGTGCCAGTAGTACACCGGGACAGGGTACTGAAGCTTTCTTT. The full variable domain, its missing parts supplied by reference TRBV19 and TRBJ1-1, is DGGITQSPKYLFRKEGQNVTLSCEQNLNHDAMYWYRQDPGQGLRLIYYSQIVNDFQKGDIAEGYSVSREKKESFPLTVTSAQKNPTAFYLCASSTPGQGTEAFFGQGTRLTVV.

This clonotype was detected only a few times. The CDR3: CSAGQGSQPQHF. DNA for the CDR3: TGCAGTGCGGGACAGGGGAGTCAGCCCCAGCATTTT. The chain employs TRBV20-1 and TRBJ1-5; 10 bases align to TRBD1. The CDR3 loop spans 12 amino acids. Trimming cost V 6 bases and J 6 bases; bases outside gene matches: 2. CDR1 and CDR2 (germline): DFQATT, SNEGSKA (reference sequence).

There are a few counts of this clonotype. The chain joins TRBV7-6 to TRBJ2-1; the D is unclear. The V gene's germline CDR1 is SGHVS and CDR2 FNYEAQ. Trimming removed 5 bases from V and 0 bases from J, with 5 bases in between. The CDR3 runs 13 residues. The CDR3 DNA sequence: TGTGCCAGCAGCACGGGCTCCTACAATGAGCAGTTCTTC. Protein product: CASSTGSYNEQFF.

V gene TRBV9 combines with J gene TRBJ2-3; D is possibly TRBD2 (5 bases). V lost 0 bases, J lost 0 bases, and 11 bases lay in between. The CDR3 loop spans 16 amino acids. The germline V gene encodes CDR1 SGDLS and CDR2 YYNGEE. The CDR3 is CASSVAAEASTDTQYF. CDR3 nucleotide sequence: TGTGCCAGCAGCGTAGCGGCGGAGGCAAGCACAGATACGCAGTATTTT.

J is TRBJ1-4 and V is TRBV6-1, with D hard to call. This CDR3 has 13 amino acids. CDR1 and CDR2 from the germline V gene are MNHNS and SASEGT. V was pared by 5 bases and J by 8 bases, with 12 bases between. For the CDR3, the DNA is TGTGCCAGCAGTATCAACAGTGGGGAAAAACTGTTTTTT. Encoded protein: CASSINSGEKLFF.

This clonotype was seen many times. The CDR3 DNA follows: TGTGCCAGCAGCTCTGAGACAGGGTCTGGAAACACCATATATTTT. Its translation is CASSSETGSGNTIYF. The V gene is TRBV7-2, the J gene TRBJ1-3; TRBD1 matches 7 bases. CDR3 length: 15 residues. The V and J ends lost 4 bases and 1 base, in that order; junction bases with no gene match: 4. CDR1 SGHTA and CDR2 FQGNSA come from the germline V gene.

The chain recombines TRBV30 with TRBJ1-2; 8 nucleotides align to TRBD1. Germline values: CDR1 GTSNPN, CDR2 SVGIG (reference sequence). The CDR3 loop spans 14 amino acids. Trimming cost V 3 bases and J 2 bases; bases outside gene matches: 5. CDR3 in amino acids: CAWSRTGINYGYTF. The CDR3 DNA sequence: TGTGCCTGGAGCCGGACAGGGATAAACTATGGCTACACCTTC.

This chain joins TRBV14 and TRBJ1-4, with 8 bases matching TRBD1. V shed 3 bases, J shed 6 bases, and the junction held 12 bases outside the gene matches. Germline V gene sequence: CDR1 SGHDN, CDR2 FVKESK. This CDR3 is built from 17 residues. The CDR3 DNA sequence: TGTGCCAGCAGCCAGTCCTTGGCCTCGGACAGGGATGAAAAACTGTTTTTT. Translating gives CASSQSLASDRDEKLFF.

This clonotype was recorded a few times. The chain joins TRBV9 to TRBJ2-3; TRBD2 agrees at 7 bases. The J segment lost 6 bases and the V segment lost 4 bases, leaving 17 bases of the junction unmatched. The CDR3 has 17 residues. Per germline, CDR1 SGDLS and CDR2 YYNGEE. CDR3 sequence: CASSPPLGRAGTDTQYF. The DNA of the CDR3 is TGTGCCAGCAGCCCCCCCTTAGGGAGGGCCGGTACGGATACGCAGTATTTT.

The chain's CDR3 is CSARARLAVGEQYF. The DNA of the CDR3 is TGCAGTGCTAGAGCCAGACTAGCGGTAGGAGAGCAGTACTTC. The chain is built from TRBV20-1 and TRBJ2-7; 9 nucleotides match TRBD2. After removal of 1 base from V and 7 bases from J, the junction contained 8 bases not matched to a gene. This CDR3 has 14 residues. The germline CDR1 and CDR2 sequences are DFQATT and SNEGSKA (reference sequence).

The genes are TRBV6-1 and TRBJ1-3; TRBD1 might be the D (5 bases). Germline CDR1 and CDR2: MNHNS and SASEGT. Trimming left V 7 bases short and J 4 bases short, with 20 bases between. The CDR3 covers 16 residues. CDR3 region: CASTLKTGTVGNTIYF. The CDR3 region has the DNA TGTGCCAGCACCCTAAAAACCGGGACCGTCGGAAACACCATATATTTT.

The V gene is TRBV28, the J gene TRBJ2-2, with 7 bases that match TRBD2. Trimming took 2 bases from V and 5 from J; bases not matched to a gene: 8. The V gene's germline CDR1 is MDHEN and CDR2 SYDVKM. The CDR3 is 16 amino acids. The CDR3 here is CASSLRPGRDTGELFF. CDR3 in DNA: TGTGCCAGCAGTTTACGGCCGGGGAGGGATACCGGGGAGCTGTTTTTT.

This clonotype was recorded many times. CDR3 DNA sequence: TGCAGCGTCGGCCCGGACTTTTACGAGCAGTACTTC. Protein product: CSVGPDFYEQYF. The chain recombines TRBV29-1 with TRBJ2-7, with D possibly matching TRBD2 (5 bases). This CDR3 has 12 residues. CDR1 and CDR2 (germline): SQVTM, ANQGSEA. Trimming took 6 bases from V and 4 from J, leaving 13 bases between them.

The chain couples TRBV7-2 to TRBJ1-5; D is uncertain. V was cut by 4 bases and J by 5 bases, with 9 bases left in between. The CDR3 sequence is 13 residues long. CDR1 is SGHTA, CDR2 FQGNSA, per germline. The CDR3 spells CASSYTPDQPQHF. The CDR3 DNA sequence: TGTGCCAGCAGCTATACCCCAGATCAGCCCCAGCATTTT.

This clonotype has just a few counts. This sequence joins TRBV5-1 and TRBJ1-2, with 8 bases aligning to TRBD1. V was clipped by 3 bases and J by 6 bases; unmatched bases: 7. CDR1 and CDR2 from the germline V gene are SGHRS and YFSETQ. The CDR3 runs 14 residues. This chain's CDR3 is CASSSRQGTDGYTF. CDR3 nucleotides: TGCGCCAGCAGCTCCAGACAGGGGACGGATGGCTACACCTTC.

The V and J genes are TRBV19 and TRBJ1-5; D ambiguous. This CDR3 comprises 16 residues. Germline V gene lookup returns CDR1 LNHDA and CDR2 SQIVND (reference sequence). Trimming shortened V by 0 bases and J by 6 bases, and 15 bases separated the two germline ends. CDR3 nucleotide sequence: TGTGCCAGTAGTATAGATCCAACCTGGGCGGGTCAGCCCCAGCATTTT. Translated: CASSIDPTWAGQPQHF.

This clonotype has more than one count but fewer than ten. V is TRBV20-1 and J is TRBJ1-2; possibly TRBD1 for D (5 bases). CDR3 length: 11 residues. V lost 1 base, J lost 10 bases, and 10 bases lay in between. The germline gives CDR1 DFQATT, CDR2 SNEGSKA (reference sequence). CDR3: CSARGDAIYTF. The CDR3 coding sequence is TGCAGTGCTAGAGGGGACGCAATCTACACCTTC.

The CDR3 nucleotides are TGCAGTGCTAATCCCGGGACGCGAGGTCCCCAAGAGACCCAGTACTTC. Translated: CSANPGTRGPQETQYF. The genes are TRBV20-1 and TRBJ2-5; D is possibly TRBD1 or TRBD2 (5 bases each). The CDR3 sequence is 16 residues long. V was shortened by 4 bases and J by 1 base, with 19 bases between the two germline ends. The V gene's germline CDR1 is DFQATT and CDR2 SNEGSKA (reference sequence).

This clonotype occurred a few times. V is TRBV5-1 and J is TRBJ2-3; no firm D call. The V gene lost 0 bases and the J gene lost 2 bases, with 7 bases spanning the gap. This CDR3 is 14 amino acids long. Germline loops: CDR1 SGHRS, CDR2 YFSETQ. The CDR3 region is CASSLGADTDTQYF. The CDR3 bases are TGCGCCAGCAGCTTGGGGGCAGACACAGATACGCAGTATTTT.

The gene calls are TRBV12-3 or TRBV12-4 and TRBJ1-1; a possible D gene is TRBD1 (6 bases). V was trimmed by 2 bases and J by 7 bases, leaving 20 bases between them. The length of the CDR3 is 16 residues. The CDR3 loop is CASSLNYMAGANEAFF. DNA of the CDR3: TGTGCCAGCAGTTTAAATTACATGGCAGGGGCCAATGAAGCTTTCTTT.

Ten or more counts support this clonotype. The chain joins TRBV6-5 to TRBJ1-5; D not resolved. The CDR3 extends over 13 amino acids. The germline V gene has CDR1 MNHEY and CDR2 SVGAGI. Trimming stripped 2 bases from V and 6 bases from J, with 8 bases between. In nucleotides, the CDR3 is TGTGCCAGCAGTTACGCAGCTAGTCAGCCCCAGCATTTT. Its protein product is CASSYAASQPQHF.

The CDR3 nucleotides are TGTGCCAACAGACAGGATACTAACTATGGCTACACCTTC. It encodes CANRQDTNYGYTF. The gene calls are TRBV10-3 and TRBJ1-2; D might be TRBD1 (6 bases). The germline V gene encodes CDR1 ENHRY and CDR2 SYGVKD. The ends were cut back, 10 bases at V and 0 bases at J, with 12 bases in the middle. This CDR3 has 13 residues.

Only a few counts were recorded for this clonotype. This chain joins TRBV28 and TRBJ1-5, with TRBD1 identical over 8 bases. This CDR3 contains 15 residues. Germline assignment: CDR1 MDHEN and CDR2 SYDVKM. J was trimmed by 2 bases and V by 6 bases; bases with no gene match: 6. Here the CDR3 reads CASRPDRGGNQPQHF. Here the CDR3 DNA reads TGTGCCAGCAGACCCGACAGGGGTGGCAATCAGCCCCAGCATTTT.

CDR3 in DNA: TGTGCCAGCAGCGAGGGGGCAGGAGGAAATGAAAAACTGTTTTTT. This gives the protein CASSEGAGGNEKLFF. V usage is TRBV7-9 and J usage is TRBJ1-4, with TRBD1 matching 7 bases. J gave up 5 bases and V 5 bases, and 8 bases lay outside the gene matches. The CDR3 consists of 15 residues. Germline V gene data show CDR1 as SEHNR and CDR2 as FQNEAQ (reference sequence).

The V gene is TRBV7-9, the J gene TRBJ2-5; possibly TRBD1 for D (6 bases). Trimming took off 3 bases at V and 5 bases at J, with 13 bases between the two ends. The CDR3 runs to 14 residues. Germline CDR1 reads SEHNR; CDR2 reads FQNEAQ (reference sequence). The CDR3 coding sequence is TGTGCCAGCAGCTTTTGGGGGCGTGGGGAGACCCAGTACTTC. Encoded protein: CASSFWGRGETQYF.

This clonotype was observed a few times. The V gene is TRBV5-1, the J gene TRBJ1-5; D gene ambiguous. The CDR3 covers 14 residues. The germline V gene has CDR1 SGHRS and CDR2 YFSETQ. V lost 4 bases, J lost 2 bases, and 10 bases lay in between. The CDR3 DNA is TGCGCCAGCAGCCCGGAGGGTGGCAATCAGCCCCAGCATTTT. It specifies CASSPEGGNQPQHF.

This clonotype has only a few counts. The rearrangement links TRBV18 to TRBJ1-2; the D gene is possibly TRBD1 (6 bases). The CDR3 runs to 13 residues. Per the germline V gene, CDR1 is KGHSH and CDR2 is LQKENI. The ends were cut back, 5 bases at V and 13 bases at J, with 20 bases in the middle. As DNA, the CDR3 is TGTGCCAGCTCAGACCCGATGGACAGATCATTCACCTTC. Its protein product is CASSDPMDRSFTF.